The rows below give T cell receptor beta chains drawn from one sample of a study of shared clonotypes between healthy human individuals. The table came from immunoSEQ multiplex PCR; TCRdb's copy has only in-frame clones and leaves some out. The data show 2 million to 3 million clones, 80% to 95% seen once. Input material: naive CD4+ T cells from PBMCs. The receptors were sampled from a man aged 18 to 30 in good health. Some clones in this sample may be carry-over from other donors' samples. Both conserved end residues are part of each CDR3. Fields, in order: V gene, clone size, J gene, D gene, CDR3 protein, CDR3 DNA. D genes are given only for firm matches. Clone size, where shown, is once, few, many, or a class for clones that have expanded.

V gene: TRBV6-5
clone size: -
J gene: TRBJ1-2
D gene: TRBD1
CDR3 protein: CASSPTGGGLYGCTF
CDR3 DNA: TGTGCCAGCAGCCCGACAGGGGGGGGCCTCTATGGCTGCACCTTC

V gene: TRBV19
clone size: -
J gene: TRBJ2-7
D gene: TRBD2
CDR3 protein: CASSIGREGLGNEQYF
CDR3 DNA: TGTGCCAGTAGTATAGGACGGGAGGGCCTGGGCAACGAGCAGTACTTC

V gene: TRBV7-2
clone size: once
J gene: TRBJ2-3
D gene: -
CDR3 protein: CASLWGRTSTDTQYF
CDR3 DNA: TGTGCCAGCCTATGGGGACGCACTAGCACAGATACGCAGTATTTT

V gene: TRBV27
clone size: -
J gene: TRBJ2-5
D gene: TRBD1
CDR3 protein: CASSSRDREETQYF
CDR3 DNA: TGTGCCAGCAGTTCAAGGGACAGAGAAGAGACCCAGTACTTC

V gene: TRBV7-9
clone size: once
J gene: TRBJ1-1
D gene: -
CDR3 protein: CASSPNTGANTEAFF
CDR3 DNA: TGTGCCAGCAGCCCTAACACGGGGGCGAACACTGAAGCTTTCTTT

V gene: TRBV28
clone size: few
J gene: TRBJ1-1
D gene: -
CDR3 protein: CASSPPPGNTEAFF
CDR3 DNA: TGTGCCAGCAGCCCACCCCCGGGGAACACTGAAGCTTTCTTT

V gene: TRBV7-9
clone size: -
J gene: TRBJ1-4
D gene: TRBD1
CDR3 protein: CASSSGTGNEKLFF
CDR3 DNA: TGTGCCAGCAGCTCCGGGACAGGGAACGAAAAACTGTTTTTT

V gene: TRBV9
clone size: -
J gene: TRBJ1-2
D gene: -
CDR3 protein: CASGESRANYGYTF
CDR3 DNA: TGTGCCAGCGGAGAGTCCCGGGCCAACTATGGCTACACCTTC

V gene: TRBV7-8
clone size: -
J gene: TRBJ1-5
D gene: -
CDR3 protein: CASSLGNRNSNQPQHF
CDR3 DNA: TGTGCCAGCAGCTTAGGGAACAGGAATAGCAATCAGCCCCAGCATTTT

V gene: TRBV7-6
clone size: -
J gene: TRBJ2-1
D gene: -
CDR3 protein: CASSLARGQKQFF
CDR3 DNA: TGTGCCAGCAGCTTAGCGAGAGGCCAGAAACAGTTCTTC

V gene: TRBV2
clone size: -
J gene: TRBJ2-3
D gene: TRBD1
CDR3 protein: CASSRDREYDTQYF
CDR3 DNA: TGTGCCAGCAGCCGGGACAGGGAGTACGATACGCAGTATTTT

V gene: TRBV27
clone size: -
J gene: TRBJ2-7
D gene: TRBD2
CDR3 protein: CASSASRTRRNYEQYF
CDR3 DNA: TGTGCCAGCAGTGCCAGTAGGACTAGGCGGAACTACGAGCAGTACTTC

V gene: TRBV18
clone size: -
J gene: TRBJ1-1
D gene: TRBD1
CDR3 protein: CASSLGGVNTEAFF
CDR3 DNA: TGTGCCAGCTCACTAGGGGGCGTGAACACTGAAGCTTTCTTT

V gene: TRBV27
clone size: -
J gene: TRBJ1-2
D gene: TRBD1
CDR3 protein: CASSQGQHYGYTF
CDR3 DNA: TGTGCCAGCAGTCAGGGACAGCACTATGGCTACACCTTC

V gene: TRBV11-2
clone size: -
J gene: TRBJ1-1
D gene: -
CDR3 protein: CASSLIGGTEAFF
CDR3 DNA: TGTGCCAGCAGCTTAATAGGGGGAACTGAAGCTTTCTTT

V gene: TRBV6-4
clone size: -
J gene: TRBJ2-7
D gene: TRBD2
CDR3 protein: CASQRESINEQYF
CDR3 DNA: TGTGCCAGCCAGCGGGAGTCTATAAACGAGCAGTACTTC

V gene: TRBV27
clone size: -
J gene: TRBJ2-3
D gene: -
CDR3 protein: CASSLMQDETDTQYF
CDR3 DNA: TGTGCCAGCAGCTTGATGCAGGATGAAACAGATACGCAGTATTTT

V gene: TRBV18
clone size: once
J gene: TRBJ2-7
D gene: TRBD1
CDR3 protein: CASSPLVGQGSVHEQYF
CDR3 DNA: TGTGCCAGCTCACCATTGGTTGGACAGGGTAGCGTCCACGAGCAGTACTTC

V gene: TRBV5-1
clone size: -
J gene: TRBJ2-7
D gene: -
CDR3 protein: CASSPGHASYEQYF
CDR3 DNA: TGCGCCAGCAGCCCGGGACATGCCTCCTACGAGCAGTACTTC

V gene: TRBV6-5
clone size: -
J gene: TRBJ1-5
D gene: -
CDR3 protein: CASSYLQSNQPQHF
CDR3 DNA: TGTGCCAGCAGTTATCTTCAGAGCAATCAGCCCCAGCATTTT

V gene: TRBV7-3
clone size: -
J gene: TRBJ2-2
D gene: -
CDR3 protein: CASSSNTGARELFF
CDR3 DNA: TGTGCCAGCAGCTCCAATACAGGAGCCCGGGAGCTGTTTTTT

V gene: TRBV5-1
clone size: -
J gene: TRBJ1-2
D gene: -
CDR3 protein: CASSLFEGLDYGYTF
CDR3 DNA: TGCGCCAGCAGCTTGTTCGAGGGGCTGGACTATGGCTACACCTTC

V gene: TRBV27
clone size: -
J gene: TRBJ1-1
D gene: -
CDR3 protein: CASRGLGRASPMNTEAFF
CDR3 DNA: TGTGCCAGCAGGGGGCTTGGGAGGGCGTCCCCCATGAACACTGAAGCTTTCTTT

V gene: TRBV29-1
clone size: -
J gene: TRBJ2-5
D gene: -
CDR3 protein: CSVQPSRQSQETQYF
CDR3 DNA: TGCAGCGTCCAACCATCGAGGCAGTCCCAAGAGACCCAGTACTTC

V gene: TRBV19
clone size: many
J gene: TRBJ2-7
D gene: -
CDR3 protein: CASSVRQGLYEQYF
CDR3 DNA: TGTGCCAGTAGTGTACGACAGGGACTATACGAGCAGTACTTC

V gene: TRBV30
clone size: -
J gene: TRBJ1-2
D gene: -
CDR3 protein: CAWSRNYGYTF
CDR3 DNA: TGTGCCTGGAGTCGTAACTATGGCTACACCTTC

V gene: TRBV6-5
clone size: -
J gene: TRBJ2-3
D gene: -
CDR3 protein: CASNTDSRKIDTQYF
CDR3 DNA: TGTGCCAGCAACACGGACAGCCGGAAAATAGATACGCAGTATTTT

V gene: TRBV5-1
clone size: few
J gene: TRBJ2-5
D gene: TRBD1
CDR3 protein: CASHRGHQETQYF
CDR3 DNA: TGCGCCAGCCACAGGGGCCACCAAGAGACCCAGTACTTC

V gene: TRBV7-9
clone size: -
J gene: TRBJ1-3
D gene: -
CDR3 protein: CASSLGASGNTIYF
CDR3 DNA: TGTGCCAGCAGCTTAGGGGCCTCTGGAAACACCATATATTTT

V gene: TRBV28
clone size: -
J gene: TRBJ1-2
D gene: -
CDR3 protein: CASSPGTVGNYGYTF
CDR3 DNA: TGTGCCAGCAGCCCCGGGACGGTCGGTAACTATGGCTACACCTTC

V gene: TRBV6-6
clone size: -
J gene: TRBJ1-6
D gene: -
CDR3 protein: CASSYFRGPGYSPLHF
CDR3 DNA: TGTGCCAGCAGTTACTTCCGGGGGCCGGGGTATTCACCCCTCCACTTT

V gene: TRBV6-6
clone size: -
J gene: TRBJ1-2
D gene: TRBD1
CDR3 protein: CAGSTRGLGYTF
CDR3 DNA: TGTGCCGGATCCACTAGGGGGCTGGGCTACACCTTC

V gene: TRBV5-1
clone size: -
J gene: TRBJ2-3
D gene: -
CDR3 protein: CASSWGSGTGDTQYF
CDR3 DNA: TGCGCCAGCAGCTGGGGATCAGGGACTGGAGATACGCAGTATTTT

V gene: TRBV5-1
clone size: -
J gene: TRBJ2-1
D gene: -
CDR3 protein: CASSLGQILFF
CDR3 DNA: TGCGCCAGCAGCTTGGGGCAGATTCTGTTCTTC

V gene: TRBV5-1
clone size: -
J gene: TRBJ1-4
D gene: -
CDR3 protein: CASTIGSSTNEKLFF
CDR3 DNA: TGCGCCAGCACGATAGGGTCTTCAACTAATGAAAAACTGTTTTTT

V gene: TRBV5-1
clone size: -
J gene: TRBJ2-7
D gene: -
CDR3 protein: CASRGHGMRVVHEQYF
CDR3 DNA: TGCGCCAGCAGAGGTCATGGCATGCGAGTAGTCCACGAGCAGTACTTC

V gene: TRBV27
clone size: -
J gene: TRBJ1-2
D gene: -
CDR3 protein: CASRRTDGTYGYTF
CDR3 DNA: TGTGCCAGCAGGAGGACTGACGGGACCTATGGCTACACCTTC

V gene: TRBV2
clone size: -
J gene: TRBJ1-3
D gene: TRBD1
CDR3 protein: CASSLPGQGGNTIYF
CDR3 DNA: TGTGCCAGCAGTCTTCCGGGACAGGGCGGAAACACCATATATTTT

V gene: TRBV6-4
clone size: -
J gene: TRBJ1-2
D gene: -
CDR3 protein: CASSPGPVVDGYTF
CDR3 DNA: TGTGCCAGCAGCCCTGGGCCCGTGGTAGATGGCTACACCTTC

V gene: TRBV7-8
clone size: -
J gene: TRBJ2-3
D gene: -
CDR3 protein: CASSLSLGRYTDTQYF
CDR3 DNA: TGTGCCAGCAGCTTAAGTTTGGGCAGGTACACAGATACGCAGTATTTT

V gene: TRBV29-1
clone size: -
J gene: TRBJ2-7
D gene: TRBD1
CDR3 protein: CSVGRTGGWYEQYF
CDR3 DNA: TGCAGCGTGGGCCGGACAGGGGGTTGGTACGAGCAGTACTTC

V gene: TRBV6-1
clone size: -
J gene: TRBJ1-5
D gene: -
CDR3 protein: CAGRAYSNQPQHF
CDR3 DNA: TGTGCCGGGAGGGCCTATAGCAATCAGCCCCAGCATTTT

V gene: TRBV28
clone size: -
J gene: TRBJ2-1
D gene: TRBD2
CDR3 protein: CASTRLVGTNLAQGEQFF
CDR3 DNA: TGTGCCAGCACCCGACTGGTGGGGACTAACCTCGCCCAGGGTGAGCAGTTCTTC

V gene: TRBV7-9
clone size: -
J gene: TRBJ1-1
D gene: -
CDR3 protein: CASSLTSPTEAFF
CDR3 DNA: TGTGCCAGCAGCTTAACCAGCCCCACTGAAGCTTTCTTT

V gene: TRBV6-5
clone size: once
J gene: TRBJ2-7
D gene: -
CDR3 protein: CASSYSGGNYEQYF
CDR3 DNA: TGTGCCAGCAGTTACTCAGGCGGGAACTACGAGCAGTACTTC

V gene: TRBV14
clone size: -
J gene: TRBJ1-2
D gene: -
CDR3 protein: CASSPYWEGGYTF
CDR3 DNA: TGTGCCAGCAGCCCGTATTGGGAGGGCGGCTACACCTTC